The text below deals with one T cell receptor beta chain. This specimen comes from a study of blood T cell repertoires in COVID-19. TCRdb's copy holds only in-frame clones and misses some; the assay was immunoSEQ multiplex PCR. The sample lists approximately 250,000 clones; around 89% were seen once. The germline gives CDR1 LNHNV, CDR2 YYDKDF (reference sequence). J gave up 5 bases and V 2 bases, and 9 bases lay outside the gene matches. This CDR3 is 18 amino acids long. The chain joins TRBV15 to TRBJ2-7; 16 bases map to TRBD2. Sequencing used PBMCs or T cells enriched from blood (not recorded which). This clonotype was sampled from a young woman who had recovered from COVID-19. The CDR3: CATSRRIGTSGRGNEQYF. The CDR3 region has the DNA TGTGCCACCAGCAGAAGAATTGGGACTAGCGGGAGGGGAAACGAGCAGTACTTC. The whole variable domain, remainder taken from reference TRBV15 and TRBJ2-7, is DAMVIQNPRYQVTQFGKPVTLSCSQTLNHNVMYWYQQKSSQAPKLLFHYYDKDFNNEADTPDNFQSRRPNTSFCFLDIRSPGLGDTAMYLCATSRRIGTSGRGNEQYFGPGTRLTVT.